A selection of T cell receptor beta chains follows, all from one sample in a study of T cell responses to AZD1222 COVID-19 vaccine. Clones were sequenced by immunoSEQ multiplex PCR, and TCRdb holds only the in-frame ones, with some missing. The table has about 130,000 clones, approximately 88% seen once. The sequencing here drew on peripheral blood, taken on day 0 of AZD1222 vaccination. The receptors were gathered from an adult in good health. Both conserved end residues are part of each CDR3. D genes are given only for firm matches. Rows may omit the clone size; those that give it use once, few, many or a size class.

cdr3_aa: CASSYYSGPSYEQYF
cdr3_nt: TGTGCCAGCAGCTACTATAGCGGGCCTTCCTACGAGCAGTACTTC
v_call: TRBV7-2
cdr3_length: 15
clone_size: .
d_call: TRBD2
j_call: TRBJ2-7

cdr3_aa: CASSPTGGNSPLHF
cdr3_nt: TGTGCCAGCAGCCCGACAGGGGGCAATTCACCCCTCCACTTT
v_call: TRBV6-5
cdr3_length: 14
clone_size: .
d_call: TRBD1
j_call: TRBJ1-6

cdr3_aa: CASSQEFDSAHSYEQYF
cdr3_nt: TGCGCCAGCAGCCAAGAGTTTGACAGTGCCCACTCCTACGAGCAGTACTTC
v_call: TRBV4-3
cdr3_length: 17
clone_size: .
d_call: .
j_call: TRBJ2-7

cdr3_aa: CASSLTVGPNYGYTF
cdr3_nt: TGCGCCAGCAGTCTTACAGTCGGGCCAAACTATGGCTACACCTTC
v_call: TRBV5-1
cdr3_length: 15
clone_size: .
d_call: .
j_call: TRBJ1-2

cdr3_aa: CASSQRGGRTGELFF
cdr3_nt: TGTGCCAGCAGTCAGCGGGGGGGCCGCACCGGGGAGCTGTTTTTT
v_call: TRBV6-2/TRBV6-3
cdr3_length: 15
clone_size: .
d_call: TRBD2
j_call: TRBJ2-2

cdr3_aa: CASSLNSPLHF
cdr3_nt: TGTGCCAGCAGCTTAAATTCACCCCTCCACTTT
v_call: TRBV7-9
cdr3_length: 11
clone_size: once
d_call: .
j_call: TRBJ1-6

cdr3_aa: CATGLAGGPYTQYF
cdr3_nt: TGTGCCACAGGACTAGCGGGGGGGCCGTATACGCAGTATTTT
v_call: TRBV6-5
cdr3_length: 14
clone_size: .
d_call: TRBD2
j_call: TRBJ2-3

cdr3_aa: CSASSFAGRGVTDTQYF
cdr3_nt: TGCAGTGCTAGTTCGTTTGCAGGGCGGGGGGTCACAGATACGCAGTATTTT
v_call: TRBV20-1
cdr3_length: 17
clone_size: .
d_call: TRBD2
j_call: TRBJ2-3

cdr3_aa: CASTRAEAYEQYF
cdr3_nt: TGTGCCAGCACCAGAGCGGAGGCCTACGAGCAGTACTTC
v_call: TRBV2
cdr3_length: 13
clone_size: .
d_call: .
j_call: TRBJ2-7

cdr3_aa: CASSHSYTGASNYGYTF
cdr3_nt: TGCGCCAGCAGCCACTCATACACAGGGGCCTCCAACTATGGCTACACCTTC
v_call: TRBV4-3
cdr3_length: 17
clone_size: .
d_call: TRBD1
j_call: TRBJ1-2

cdr3_aa: CASSSRQGETQYF
cdr3_nt: TGTGCCAGCAGCTCCCGACAGGGTGAGACCCAGTACTTC
v_call: TRBV13
cdr3_length: 13
clone_size: .
d_call: TRBD1
j_call: TRBJ2-5